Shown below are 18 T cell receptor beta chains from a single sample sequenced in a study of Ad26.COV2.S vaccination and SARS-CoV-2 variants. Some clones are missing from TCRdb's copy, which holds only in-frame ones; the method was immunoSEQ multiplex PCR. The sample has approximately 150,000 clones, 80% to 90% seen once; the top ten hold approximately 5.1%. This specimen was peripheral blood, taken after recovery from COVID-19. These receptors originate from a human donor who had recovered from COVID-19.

The CDR3 nucleotides read TGTGCCAGCACCCCGGGGGGAATTATTTCCTACGAGCAGTACTTC. It encodes CASTPGGIISYEQYF. The chain employs TRBV28 and TRBJ2-7; 7 bases align to TRBD2. J was trimmed by 1 base and V by 7 bases; bases with no gene match: 10. Per germline, CDR1 MDHEN and CDR2 SYDVKM. This CDR3 has 15 amino acids. Full variable domain (remainder filled in from reference TRBV28 and TRBJ2-7): DVKVTQSSRYLVKRTGEKVFLECVQDMDHENMFWYRQDPGLGLRLIYFSYDVKMKEKGDIPEGYSVSREKKERFSLILESASTNQTSMYLCASTPGGIISYEQYFGPGTRLTVT.

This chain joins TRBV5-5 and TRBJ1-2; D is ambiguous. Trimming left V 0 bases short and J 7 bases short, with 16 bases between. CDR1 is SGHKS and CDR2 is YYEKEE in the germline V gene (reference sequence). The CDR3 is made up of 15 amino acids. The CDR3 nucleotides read TGTGCCAGCAGCTTGGAAGCCCGGGATTACGCTGGCTACACCTTC. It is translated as CASSLEARDYAGYTF. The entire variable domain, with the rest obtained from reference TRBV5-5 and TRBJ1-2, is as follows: DAGVTQSPTHLIKTRGQQVTLRCSPISGHKSVSWYQQVLGQGPQFIFQYYEKEERGRGNFPDRFSARQFPNYSSELNVNALLLGDSALYLCASSLEARDYAGYTFGSGTRLTVV.

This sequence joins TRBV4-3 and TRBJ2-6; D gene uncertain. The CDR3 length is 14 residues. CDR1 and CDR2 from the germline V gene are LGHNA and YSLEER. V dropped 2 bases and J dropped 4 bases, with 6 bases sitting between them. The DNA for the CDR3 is TGCGCCAGCAGCCAAACAAGCGGGGCCAACGTCCTGACTTTC. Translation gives CASSQTSGANVLTF.

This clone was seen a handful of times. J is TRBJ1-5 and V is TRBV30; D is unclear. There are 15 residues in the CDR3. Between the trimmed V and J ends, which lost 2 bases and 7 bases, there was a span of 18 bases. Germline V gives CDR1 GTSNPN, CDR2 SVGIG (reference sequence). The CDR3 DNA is TGTGCCTGGAGTACCATAGGAGGGTTTAACCAGCCCCAGCATTTT. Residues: CAWSTIGGFNQPQHF.

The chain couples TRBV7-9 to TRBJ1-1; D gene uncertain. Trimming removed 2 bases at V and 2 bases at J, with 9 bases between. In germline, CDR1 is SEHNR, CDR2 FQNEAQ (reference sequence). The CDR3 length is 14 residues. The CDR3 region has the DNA TGTGCCAGCAGCTTATATCCAGAAAACACTGAAGCTTTCTTT. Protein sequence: CASSLYPENTEAFF.

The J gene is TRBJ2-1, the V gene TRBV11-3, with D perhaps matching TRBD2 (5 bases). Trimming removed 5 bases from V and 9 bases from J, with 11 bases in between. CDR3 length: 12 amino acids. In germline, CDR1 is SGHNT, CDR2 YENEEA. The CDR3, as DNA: TGTGCCAGCAGCAACGGACTGGGTGAGCAGTTCTTC. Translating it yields CASSNGLGEQFF. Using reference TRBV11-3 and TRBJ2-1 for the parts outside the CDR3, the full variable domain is EAGVVQSPRYKIIEKKQPVAFWCNPISGHNTLYWYLQNLGQGPELLIRYENEEAVDDSQLPKDRFSAERLKGVDSTLKIQPAELGDSAVYLCASSNGLGEQFFGPGTRLTVL.

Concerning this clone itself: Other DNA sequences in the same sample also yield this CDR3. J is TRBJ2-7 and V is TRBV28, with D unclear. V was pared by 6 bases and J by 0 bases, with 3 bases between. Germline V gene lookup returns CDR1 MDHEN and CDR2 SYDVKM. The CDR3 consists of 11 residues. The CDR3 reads CASSDSYEQYF. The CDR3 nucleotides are TGTGCCAGCAGCGACTCCTACGAGCAGTACTTC.

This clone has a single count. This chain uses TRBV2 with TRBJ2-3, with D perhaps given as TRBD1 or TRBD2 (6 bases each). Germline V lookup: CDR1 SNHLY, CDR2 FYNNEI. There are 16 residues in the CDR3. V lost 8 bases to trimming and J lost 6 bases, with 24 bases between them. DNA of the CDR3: TGTGCCAGCCGACCCTGGGGGGCCAATAGGGAGGATACGCAGTATTTT. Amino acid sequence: CASRPWGANREDTQYF.

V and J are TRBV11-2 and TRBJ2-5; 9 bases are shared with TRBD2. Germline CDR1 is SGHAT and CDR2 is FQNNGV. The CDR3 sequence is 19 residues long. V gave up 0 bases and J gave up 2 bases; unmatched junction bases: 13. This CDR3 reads CASSLEDLARGGRQETQYF. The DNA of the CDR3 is TGTGCCAGCAGCTTAGAGGATTTGGCGCGGGGGGGACGGCAAGAGACCCAGTACTTC.

The CDR3 sequence: CASSLNFGGDEQFF. CDR3 sequence (DNA): TGTGCCAGCAGCTTAAATTTTGGGGGCGATGAGCAGTTCTTC. The chain employs TRBV7-9 and TRBJ2-1; D is possibly TRBD1 (6 bases). The CDR3 is made up of 14 amino acids. Trimming removed 2 bases from V and 8 bases from J, with 13 bases in between. Germline V lookup: CDR1 SEHNR, CDR2 FQNEAQ (reference sequence).

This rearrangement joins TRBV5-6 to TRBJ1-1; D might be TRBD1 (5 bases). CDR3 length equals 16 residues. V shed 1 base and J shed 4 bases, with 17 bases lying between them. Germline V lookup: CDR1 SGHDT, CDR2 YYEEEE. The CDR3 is CASSLMGPGGSTEAFF. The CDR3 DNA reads TGTGCCAGCAGCTTGATGGGCCCCGGGGGGAGCACTGAAGCTTTCTTT. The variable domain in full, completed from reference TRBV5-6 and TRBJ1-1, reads DAGVTQSPTHLIKTRGQQVTLRCSPKSGHDTVSWYQQALGQGPQFIFQYYEEEERQRGNFPDRFSGHQFPNYSSELNVNALLLGDSALYLCASSLMGPGGSTEAFFGQGTRLTVV.

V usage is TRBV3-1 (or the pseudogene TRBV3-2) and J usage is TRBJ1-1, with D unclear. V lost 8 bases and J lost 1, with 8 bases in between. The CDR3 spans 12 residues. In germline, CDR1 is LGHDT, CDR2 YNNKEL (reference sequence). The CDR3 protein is CASRKGNTEAFF. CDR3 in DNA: TGTGCCAGCCGGAAAGGGAACACTGAAGCTTTCTTT.

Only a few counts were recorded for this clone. Here the CDR3 reads CASSELAGGADTQYF. In DNA, the CDR3 is TGTGCCAGCAGCGAACTAGCGGGGGGTGCAGATACGCAGTATTTT. This rearrangement joins TRBV27 to TRBJ2-3; 12 bases fit TRBD2. Germline CDR1 is MNHEY and CDR2 is SMNVEV (reference sequence). The ends lost 6 bases at V and 4 bases at J; junction bases unmatched: 5. CDR3 size: 15 residues.

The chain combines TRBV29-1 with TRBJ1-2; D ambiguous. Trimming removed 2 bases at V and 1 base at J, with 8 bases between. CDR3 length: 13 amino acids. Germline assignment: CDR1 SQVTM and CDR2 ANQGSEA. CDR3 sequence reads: CSVEFADNYGYTF. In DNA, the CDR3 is TGCAGCGTTGAATTTGCGGATAACTATGGCTACACCTTC. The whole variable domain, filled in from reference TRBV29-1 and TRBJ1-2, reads SAVISQKPSRDICQRGTSLTIQCQVDSQVTMMFWYRQQPGQSLTLIATANQGSEATYESGFVIDKFPISRPNLTFSTLTVSNMSPEDSSIYLCSVEFADNYGYTFGSGTRLTVV.

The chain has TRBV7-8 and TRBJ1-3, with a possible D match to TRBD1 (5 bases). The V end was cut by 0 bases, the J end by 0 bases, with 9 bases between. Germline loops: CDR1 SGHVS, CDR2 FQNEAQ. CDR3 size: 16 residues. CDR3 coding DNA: TGTGCCAGCAGCTTAGCATTGGGGGGCTCTGGAAACACCATATATTTT. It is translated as CASSLALGGSGNTIYF.

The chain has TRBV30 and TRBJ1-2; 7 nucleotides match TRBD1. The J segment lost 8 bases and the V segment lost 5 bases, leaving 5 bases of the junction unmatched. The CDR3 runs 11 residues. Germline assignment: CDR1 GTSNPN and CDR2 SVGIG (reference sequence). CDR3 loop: CAWGRGLGYTF. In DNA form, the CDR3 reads TGTGCCTGGGGAAGGGGGCTCGGCTACACCTTC.

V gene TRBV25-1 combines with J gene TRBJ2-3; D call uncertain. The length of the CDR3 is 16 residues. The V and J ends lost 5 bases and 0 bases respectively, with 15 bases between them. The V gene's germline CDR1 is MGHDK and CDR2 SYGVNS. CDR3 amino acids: CASSPSGDSSTDTQYF. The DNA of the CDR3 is TGTGCCAGCAGTCCTTCAGGCGATTCTAGCACAGATACGCAGTATTTT.

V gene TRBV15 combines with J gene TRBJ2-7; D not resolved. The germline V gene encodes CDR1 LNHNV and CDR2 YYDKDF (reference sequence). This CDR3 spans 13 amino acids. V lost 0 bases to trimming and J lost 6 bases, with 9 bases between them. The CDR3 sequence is CATSRDRVGEQYF. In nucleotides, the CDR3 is TGTGCCACCAGCAGAGATAGGGTTGGCGAGCAGTACTTC.